The 26 T cell receptor beta chains in this list originate from one sample, sequenced in a study of blood T cell repertoires in COVID-19. TCRdb's table, derived via immunoSEQ multiplex PCR, lists solely in-frame clones and lacks some. The data contain some 220,000 clones, around 80% of them singletons. What was sequenced was peripheral blood. Source of these receptors: a woman in her 70s with acute or convalescent COVID-19.

This rearrangement joins TRBV20-1 to TRBJ2-1; D is perhaps TRBD2 (6 bases). This CDR3 is 17 amino acids long. Trimming pared 3 bases from V and 3 bases from J, leaving 21 bases between. The germline gives CDR1 DFQATT, CDR2 SNEGSKA (reference sequence). The CDR3 DNA follows: TGCAGTGCTAGTGGTATGGCGGGGCTCCAGGGCTACAATGAGCAGTTCTTC. Translated, it gives CSASGMAGLQGYNEQFF.

The chain has TRBV7-9 and TRBJ2-2, with 7 bases lining up with TRBD1. The trim removed 10 bases at V and 0 bases at J, leaving 5 bases unmatched. The CDR3 has 14 residues. Germline assignment: CDR1 SEHNR and CDR2 FQNEAQ (reference sequence). CDR3: CATRTGSNTGELFF. The DNA of the CDR3 is TGTGCCACCCGGACAGGATCGAACACCGGGGAGCTGTTTTTT.

J is TRBJ1-5 and V is TRBV25-1, with D possibly matching TRBD1 (5 bases). Trimming took 4 bases from V and 7 from J, leaving 14 bases between them. Germline V gives CDR1 MGHDK, CDR2 SYGVNS. The CDR3 contains 14 residues. This CDR3 reads CASSVWDSGQPQHF. For the CDR3, the DNA is TGTGCCAGCAGTGTATGGGATTCAGGGCAGCCCCAGCATTTT.

The rearrangement links TRBV6-6 to TRBJ2-7; 15 bases fit TRBD2. The CDR3 loop spans 16 amino acids. V shed 0 bases, J shed 4 bases, and the junction held 1 base outside the gene matches. CDR1 is MNHNY and CDR2 is SVGAGI in the germline V gene (reference sequence). The CDR3 spells CASSYSGTSGGYEQYF. The CDR3 nucleotides are TGTGCCAGCAGTTACTCCGGGACTAGCGGGGGGTACGAGCAGTACTTC.

The gene calls are TRBV6-5 and TRBJ1-5; the D gene is possibly TRBD1 (5 bases). The germline V gene has CDR1 MNHEY and CDR2 SVGAGI. V dropped 8 bases and J dropped 0 bases, with 14 bases sitting between them. This CDR3 region has 15 residues. The CDR3 protein is CASARIGDSNQPQHF. As DNA, the CDR3 is TGTGCCAGCGCCAGAATAGGGGATAGCAATCAGCCCCAGCATTTT.

The rearrangement links TRBV5-1 to TRBJ2-2; D not certain. Trimming took 0 bases from V and 4 from J, leaving 10 bases between them. From germline, CDR1 is SGHRS and CDR2 YFSETQ. The CDR3 runs to 15 residues. CDR3 in amino acids: CASSLGGATTGELFF. The CDR3 nucleotides read TGCGCCAGCAGCTTGGGCGGTGCCACCACCGGGGAGCTGTTTTTT. Supplemented by reference TRBV5-1 and TRBJ2-2, the full variable domain reads KAGVTQTPRYLIKTRGQQVTLSCSPISGHRSVSWYQQTPGQGLQFLFEYFSETQRNKGNFPGRFSGRQFSNSRSEMNVSTLELGDSALYLCASSLGGATTGELFFGEGSRLTVL.

This clone was observed a handful of times. The chain joins TRBV2 to TRBJ1-5; TRBD1 matches 7 bases. The length of the CDR3 is 15 residues. Germline CDR1 reads SNHLY; CDR2 reads FYNNEI. V shed 10 bases, J shed 2 bases, and the junction held 11 bases outside the gene matches. The CDR3 here is CATTDRAQGNQPQHF. The CDR3 region has the DNA TGTGCCACGACAGACAGGGCGCAAGGCAATCAGCCCCAGCATTTT.

The CDR3 DNA follows: TGTGCCAGCAGCCAAGTTAGAGTAGCAGCAGACAATGAGCAGTTCTTC. The encoded protein is CASSQVRVAADNEQFF. The V call is TRBV3-1 (or the pseudogene TRBV3-2), the J call TRBJ2-1, with D hard to call. The CDR3 covers 16 residues. The V and J ends lost 1 base and 5 bases respectively, with 15 bases between them. Germline values: CDR1 LGHDT, CDR2 YNNKEL (reference sequence).

The rearrangement joins TRBV5-1 to TRBJ1-1, with D possibly TRBD1 on 5 matching bases. CDR3 size: 13 residues. V was pared by 6 bases and J by 4 bases, with 13 bases between. Germline V CDR1 and CDR2: SGHRS, YFSETQ. In nucleotides, the CDR3 is TGCGCCAGCACCGAAGGAAGGGGCACTGAAGCTTTCTTT. It translates to CASTEGRGTEAFF.

This clone was seen once. The chain carries TRBV7-2 and TRBJ2-1; no firm D call. V was pared by 1 base and J by 5 bases, with 9 bases between. CDR1 is SGHTA and CDR2 is FQGNSA in the germline V gene. The CDR3 runs 14 residues. CDR3 residues: CASSLELLDNEQFF. CDR3 DNA sequence: TGTGCCAGCAGCTTAGAACTCCTCGACAATGAGCAGTTCTTC.

The gene calls are TRBV2 and TRBJ1-1; D is unresolved. Trimming removed 4 bases from V and 4 bases from J, with 13 bases in between. Per the germline V gene, CDR1 is SNHLY and CDR2 is FYNNEI. CDR3 length: 14 amino acids. Written as DNA, the CDR3 is TGTGCCAGCAGTGTCGAGAGGGTGGGCACTGAAGCTTTCTTT. Protein sequence: CASSVERVGTEAFF.

J is TRBJ1-3 and V is TRBV5-1; D gene ambiguous. Trimming left V 3 bases short and J 0 bases short, with 13 bases between. The germline CDR1 and CDR2 sequences are SGHRS and YFSETQ. The CDR3 is 16 amino acids. The CDR3 sequence is CASSYAGLDSGNTIYF. CDR3 nucleotides: TGCGCCAGCAGCTATGCAGGCTTAGACTCTGGAAACACCATATATTTT.

The V call is TRBV10-1, the J call TRBJ2-3, with TRBD2 identical over 16 bases. With 8 bases clipped from V and 3 bases from J, the junction kept 14 bases outside the gene matches. CDR3 size: 19 residues. CDR1 and CDR2 (germline): WNHNN, SYGVQD (reference sequence). The CDR3: CASLKDAGTSGGATDTQYF. The CDR3 coding sequence is TGCGCCAGCCTTAAAGATGCCGGGACTAGCGGGGGGGCAACAGATACGCAGTATTTT.

V is TRBV27 and J is TRBJ2-5; TRBD2 aligns across 7 bases. CDR1 is MNHEY, CDR2 SMNVEV, per germline (reference sequence). CDR3 length: 13 amino acids. Trimming cost V 3 bases and J 12 bases; bases outside gene matches: 10. The CDR3 nucleotides are TGTGCCAGCAGTTTGAATACTGGTGGGGGGGAGTACTTC. This encodes CASSLNTGGGEYF.

CDR3 in amino acids: CASSTGGDGSYEQYF. CDR3 bases: TGCGCCAGCAGCACGGGGGGCGATGGTTCATACGAGCAGTACTTC. This sequence joins TRBV5-1 and TRBJ2-7; a possible D gene is TRBD2 (7 bases). CDR3 size: 15 residues. CDR1 SGHRS and CDR2 YFSETQ come from the germline V gene. V was cut by 4 bases and J by 4 bases, with 18 bases left in between.

The rearrangement links TRBV2 to TRBJ2-7, with 9 bases matching TRBD2. The length of the CDR3 is 15 residues. V was pared by 4 bases and J by 0 bases, with 4 bases of the junction left unmatched. Looked up from germline, CDR1 is SNHLY and CDR2 is FYNNEI. DNA of the CDR3: TGTGCCAGCAGTGTTAGCGGGGGAAGCTCCTACGAGCAGTACTTC. It codes for CASSVSGGSSYEQYF.

The chain uses TRBV10-3 and TRBJ1-1; D unclear. The V end was cut by 8 bases, the J end by 0 bases, with 13 bases between. Germline-derived CDR1 and CDR2 are ENHRY and SYGVKD. The CDR3 totals 14 residues. This CDR3 reads CAIGQNFLNTEAFF. CDR3 in DNA: TGTGCCATCGGGCAGAACTTCTTGAACACTGAAGCTTTCTTT.

V is TRBV10-3 and J is TRBJ2-7, with 8 bases identical to TRBD1. The CDR3 consists of 13 residues. CDR1 and CDR2 from the germline V gene are ENHRY and SYGVKD. V lost 10 bases, J lost 4 bases, and 9 bases stayed unmatched. CDR3: CATAGQAGYEQYF. For the CDR3, the DNA is TGTGCCACCGCGGGACAGGCGGGGTACGAGCAGTACTTC.

The chain has TRBV19 and TRBJ2-7, with D perhaps matching TRBD2 (6 bases). Trimming pared 5 bases from V and 4 bases from J, leaving 15 bases between. Germline lookup yields CDR1 LNHDA and CDR2 SQIVND (reference sequence). The CDR3 sequence is 14 residues long. For the CDR3, the DNA is TGTGCCAGTAGTCGGGACTTGCTGGGATACGAGCAGTACTTC. Its protein is CASSRDLLGYEQYF.

The genes are TRBV5-5 and TRBJ2-3; tentatively, D is TRBD2 (5 bases). Trimming removed 1 base at V and 1 base at J, with 10 bases between. The CDR3 loop spans 15 amino acids. The germline V gene encodes CDR1 SGHKS and CDR2 YYEKEE (reference sequence). The CDR3 here is CASSLNLAGTDTQYF. CDR3 in DNA: TGTGCCAGCAGCTTGAACCTAGCCGGCACAGATACGCAGTATTTT.

This chain connects TRBV7-7 to TRBJ2-7; D call uncertain. CDR1 and CDR2 from the germline V gene are SSHAT and FNYEAQ (reference sequence). The CDR3 consists of 13 residues. V dropped 3 bases and J dropped 2 bases, with 8 bases sitting between them. CDR3 DNA: TGTGCCAGCAGCTTCCAAGCGCCCTACGAGCAGTACGTC. Translation gives CASSFQAPYEQYV.

J is TRBJ1-5 and V is TRBV18; TRBD1 agrees at 9 bases. In germline, CDR1 is KGHSH, CDR2 LQKENI. CDR3 size: 14 residues. After removal of 4 bases from V and 9 bases from J, the junction contained 7 bases not matched to a gene. DNA for the CDR3: TGTGCCAGCTCACTCGGGACAGGGTGGCCGCCCCAGCATTTT. It translates to CASSLGTGWPPQHF.

The chain has TRBV6-5 and TRBJ2-5; 7 bases are a match to TRBD1. Germline V gives CDR1 MNHEY, CDR2 SVGAGI. Trimming took 8 bases from V and 3 from J; bases not matched to a gene: 9. The CDR3 consists of 14 residues. CDR3 nucleotide sequence: TGTGCCAGCTACCCCCCGGGACAGAAAGAGACCCAGTACTTC. This gives the protein CASYPPGQKETQYF.

This sequence joins TRBV7-9 and TRBJ2-2; 7 nucleotides match TRBD1. The trim removed 4 bases at V and 3 bases at J, leaving 8 bases unmatched. The CDR3 has 16 residues. In germline, CDR1 is SEHNR, CDR2 FQNEAQ (reference sequence). As DNA, the CDR3 is TGTGCCAGCAGCTCGCAGGGGACAGACCACACCGGGGAGCTGTTTTTT. Translating gives CASSSQGTDHTGELFF.

The chain has TRBV5-5 and TRBJ2-7; TRBD2 matches 10 bases. The CDR3 loop spans 17 amino acids. The V and J ends lost 1 base and 0 bases, in that order; junction bases with no gene match: 7. The germline gives CDR1 SGHKS, CDR2 YYEKEE (reference sequence). CDR3 bases: TGTGCCAGCAGCTTGTCTGCTAGCGGGGGCCTCTCCTACGAGCAGTACTTC. It yields the protein CASSLSASGGLSYEQYF. Filled out from reference TRBV5-5 and TRBJ2-7, the complete variable domain reads DAGVTQSPTHLIKTRGQQVTLRCSPISGHKSVSWYQQVLGQGPQFIFQYYEKEERGRGNFPDRFSARQFPNYSSELNVNALLLGDSALYLCASSLSASGGLSYEQYFGPGTRLTVT.

J is TRBJ2-1 and V is TRBV6-1; D ambiguous. The germline V gene has CDR1 MNHNS and CDR2 SASEGT. V lost 3 bases and J lost 12, with 15 bases in between. This CDR3 region has 13 residues. Written as DNA, the CDR3 is TGTGCCAGCAGTGATAACTCCCGCGATGGGCAGTTCTTC. Translation: CASSDNSRDGQFF.